This T cell receptor (beta chain) was captured in a study of shared clonotypes between healthy human individuals. Germline V lookup: CDR1 GTSNPN, CDR2 SVGIG (reference sequence). J lost 5 bases, V lost 0 bases, and 3 bases had no gene match. This CDR3 is built from 14 residues. Genomic DNA from each subset was divided evenly over several immunoSEQ plates. TCRdb's copy holds only in-frame clones and misses some; the assay was immunoSEQ multiplex PCR. There are roughly 890,000 clones in the sample; around 92% occur only once, and around 24% lies in the top ten. CD45RO-negative, CCR7-selected cells formed the naive CD8 fraction, which excluded terminally differentiated effector memory CD45RA+ cells. The count of this clone is one.

Sequenced: naive CD8+ T cells sorted from blood. The rearrangement links TRBV30 to TRBJ2-7; TRBD1 matches at 11 bases. This sequence originates from a man aged 25-45 years in good health. This chain's CDR3 is CAWSVGQGVHEQYF. The CDR3 nucleotides are TGTGCCTGGAGTGTGGGACAGGGGGTCCACGAGCAGTACTTC.